The 6 T cell receptor beta chains given below trace back to one sample, sequenced in a study of beta chain features in type 1 diabetes. Regarding the study as a whole: All four CD4+ subsets of Type 1 diabetes patients contained TCRB CDR3s that were moderately but significantly shorter.

Reverse transcribing all isolated RNA meant expressed TCRB transcripts were sequenced. The method was immunoSEQ multiplex PCR; TCRdb's version includes in-frame clones alone and lacks a portion of them. The data show over 300,000 clones, roughly 8.8% seen once. The antigens of these receptors remain unknown. Sequenced: central memory CD4+ T cells from blood. All receptors derive from a man aged 25 to 40 with type 1 diabetes.

The J gene is TRBJ1-2, the V gene TRBV27; D is uncertain. With 3 bases removed from V and 3 bases from J, the gap between germline ends came to 8 bases. CDR3 length: 13 amino acids. Germline V gene sequence: CDR1 MNHEY, CDR2 SMNVEV (reference sequence). Here the CDR3 DNA reads TGTGCCAGCAGTTTCAAGTCTCACTATGGCTACACCTTC. Translation gives CASSFKSHYGYTF.

This clone came up many times. This chain connects TRBV7-9 to TRBJ2-1; unclear D gene. CDR3 length equals 14 residues. V was shortened by 3 bases and J by 1 base, with 7 bases between the two germline ends. The germline V gene has CDR1 SEHNR and CDR2 FQNEAQ (reference sequence). In nucleotides, the CDR3 is TGTGCCAGCAGCTTGGACGGTTCCTACAATGAGCAGTTCTTC. Encoded protein: CASSLDGSYNEQFF.

This clone was observed a handful of times. This chain uses TRBV7-2 with TRBJ2-3; 7 bases map to TRBD2. Unmatched junction bases numbered 5, after V lost 5 bases and J lost 0 bases. The germline V gene has CDR1 SGHTA and CDR2 FQGNSA. CDR3 size: 15 residues. CDR3 in DNA: TGTGCCAGCAGCCGGGCGGGGGTTAGCACAGATACGCAGTATTTT. Amino acids: CASSRAGVSTDTQYF.

This clone was seen more than once but under ten times. The chain links TRBV2 to TRBJ2-1, with 9 bases identical to TRBD2. This CDR3 region has 14 residues. Trimming removed 6 bases from V and 5 bases from J; junction bases left unmatched: 5. Germline loops: CDR1 SNHLY, CDR2 FYNNEI. In nucleotides, the CDR3 is TGTGCCAGCAGATTAGCGGGGGAGCACAATGAGCAGTTCTTC. It translates to CASRLAGEHNEQFF.

The chain carries TRBV2 and TRBJ2-5; the D is unclear. Germline V lookup: CDR1 SNHLY, CDR2 FYNNEI. The CDR3 consists of 14 residues. V gave up 2 bases and J gave up 1 base, with 8 bases separating them. The CDR3 bases are TGTGCCAGCAGTGAACGACGGCTCCAAGAGACCCAGTACTTC. Its protein product is CASSERRLQETQYF. The full variable domain, in which reference TRBV2 and TRBJ2-5 provide the parts outside the CDR3, is EPEVTQTPSHQVTQMGQEVILRCVPISNHLYFYWYRQILGQKVEFLVSFYNNEISEKSEIFDDQFSVERPDGSNFTLKIRSTKLEDSAMYFCASSERRLQETQYFGPGTRLLVL.

V is TRBV6-6 and J is TRBJ1-2; 8 bases align to TRBD1. The V gene end was trimmed by 4 bases and the J gene end by 4 bases; junction bases not matched to a gene: 11. CDR3 length: 16 residues. Germline-derived CDR1 and CDR2 are MNHNY and SVGAGI (reference sequence). Here the CDR3 reads CASSSRGQGVGYGYTF. The CDR3 bases are TGTGCCAGCAGTTCCAGAGGACAGGGAGTAGGCTATGGCTACACCTTC.